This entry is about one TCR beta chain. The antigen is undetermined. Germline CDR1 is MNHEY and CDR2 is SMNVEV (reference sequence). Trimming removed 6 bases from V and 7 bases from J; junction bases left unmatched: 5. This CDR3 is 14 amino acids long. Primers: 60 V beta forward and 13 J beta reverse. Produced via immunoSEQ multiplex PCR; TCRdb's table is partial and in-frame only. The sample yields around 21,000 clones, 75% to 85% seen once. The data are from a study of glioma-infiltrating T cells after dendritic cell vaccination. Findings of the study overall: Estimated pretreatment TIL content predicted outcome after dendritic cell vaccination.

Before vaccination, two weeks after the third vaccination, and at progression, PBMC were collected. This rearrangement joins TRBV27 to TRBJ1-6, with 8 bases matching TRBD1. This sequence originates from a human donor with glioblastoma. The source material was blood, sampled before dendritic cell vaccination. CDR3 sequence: CASRPDRANSPLHF. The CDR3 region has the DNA TGTGCCAGCAGGCCGGACAGGGCGAATTCACCCCTCCACTTT.